This T cell receptor (beta chain) derives from a study of monozygotic twins with inflammatory bowel disease. The study's findings and limits: With others, IBD patients shared fewer clonotypes than healthy twins did, especially with disease activity.

Unfractionated whole blood yielded total RNA, and T cells were not sorted. A remark on this clonotype: Its antigen is unknown.

This CDR3 has 14 residues. TCRdb re-called the 5' RACE reads and shows each CDR3 protein once, DNA omitted. The sample totals just over 300,000 distinct CDR3 sequences. The specimen was blood. This sequence joins TRBV12-3 or TRBV12-4 and TRBJ1-5. The receptor comes from a human donor with ulcerative colitis or Crohn's disease, or a healthy co-twin of an affected twin (not recorded which). CDR3 sequence: CASSSSRTYQPQHF.